Shown below are 4 T cell receptor beta chains from a single sample sequenced in a study of T cell repertoires in cytomegalovirus infection. TCRdb processed the reads anew with MiXCR; each CDR3 protein has one entry. The sample consists of approximately 290,000 distinct CDR3 sequences, 25% of them appearing once. Sequenced material: PBMCs. The receptors were sampled from a human donor in good health (CMV status not recorded). Some clones in this sample may be carry-over from other donors' samples.

The V gene is TRBV6-6, the J gene TRBJ2-1; tentative D call: TRBD1 (6 bases). The germline CDR1 and CDR2 sequences are MNHNY and SVGAGI (reference sequence). V was shortened by 5 bases and J by 0 bases, with 8 bases between the two germline ends. The CDR3 spans 14 residues. In DNA form, the CDR3 reads TGTGCCAGCAGTGGCAGGGGCTCCTACAATGAGCAGTTCTTC. This encodes CASSGRGSYNEQFF.

This chain connects TRBV3-1 to TRBJ2-1; 7 bases line up with TRBD1. The CDR3 sequence is 12 residues long. V dropped 4 bases and J dropped 10; count of bases not matched to a gene: 4. From germline, CDR1 is LGHDT and CDR2 YNNKEL (reference sequence). The CDR3 coding sequence is TGTGCCAGCAGCCTAACAGGGGTAGAGCAGTTCTTC. It codes for CASSLTGVEQFF.

V is TRBV2 and J is TRBJ1-3; no reliable D call. Trimming cost V 4 bases and J 1 base, with 11 bases left between them. CDR3 length: 15 amino acids. Germline CDR1 and CDR2: SNHLY and FYNNEI. The CDR3 here is CASSVVRASGNTIYF. CDR3 DNA sequence: TGTGCCAGCAGTGTAGTGAGGGCTTCTGGAAACACCATATATTTT. The whole variable domain, filled in from reference TRBV2 and TRBJ1-3, reads EPEVTQTPSHQVTQMGQEVILRCVPISNHLYFYWYRQILGQKVEFLVSFYNNEISEKSEIFDDQFSVERPDGSNFTLKIRSTKLEDSAMYFCASSVVRASGNTIYFGEGSWLTVV.

This clonotype appeared a few times. The chain has TRBV28 and TRBJ2-5; tentatively, D is TRBD1 or TRBD2 (5 bases each). The V and J ends lost 3 bases and 5 bases respectively, with 16 bases between them. The CDR3 is made up of 15 amino acids. Germline V gene lookup returns CDR1 MDHEN and CDR2 SYDVKM. The CDR3 DNA sequence: TGTGCCAGCAGTTTCCCCGGGACCCTGGAGGAGACCCAGTACTTC. Amino acid sequence: CASSFPGTLEETQYF.